The sample holds a few counts of the clone carrying this TCR beta chain. Its antigen remains unknown. The CDR3 totals 15 residues. Germline V CDR1 and CDR2: LNHDA, SQIVND (reference sequence). The V and J ends lost 3 bases and 1 base respectively, with 10 bases between them. This record comes from a study of T-cell memory formation after mild COVID-19. Study summary: For the most part, TCR clusters were specific to one donor. Study-wide points: Among CD4+ contracting clones, most were CM and EM, and CD8+ ones EMRA. Cross-reactive memory appears to have joined, as suggested by some responding clones showing up in pre-infection memory. Researchers could not confirm that second-wave clones peaking on day 37 targeted SARS-CoV-2.

TCRdb re-analysed the 5' RACE reads in MiXCR, keeping a single row per CDR3 protein. The sample contains 400,000 or so distinct CDR3 sequences, roughly 20% of which appear only once. This clonotype was sampled from an adult woman who had mild COVID-19 (a few samples of this study predate the infection). Cell type and time point are not known. Sequencing input: PBMCs or a T cell subset sorted from them (not recorded which). The chain recombines TRBV19 with TRBJ1-5; no definite D call. The CDR3 loop is CASSIWGRSNQPQHF. The CDR3 DNA follows: TGTGCCAGTAGTATCTGGGGTAGGAGCAATCAGCCCCAGCATTTT.